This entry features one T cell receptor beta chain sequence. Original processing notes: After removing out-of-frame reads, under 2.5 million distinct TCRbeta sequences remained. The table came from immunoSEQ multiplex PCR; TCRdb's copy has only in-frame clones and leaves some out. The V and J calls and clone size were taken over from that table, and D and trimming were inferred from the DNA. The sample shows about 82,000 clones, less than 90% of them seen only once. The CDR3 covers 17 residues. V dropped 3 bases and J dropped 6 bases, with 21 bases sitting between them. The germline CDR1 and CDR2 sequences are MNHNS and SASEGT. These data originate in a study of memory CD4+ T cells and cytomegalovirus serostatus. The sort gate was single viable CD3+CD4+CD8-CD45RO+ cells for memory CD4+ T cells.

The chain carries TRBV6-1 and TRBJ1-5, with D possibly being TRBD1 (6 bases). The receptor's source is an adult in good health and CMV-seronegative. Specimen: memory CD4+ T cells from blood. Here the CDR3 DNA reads TGTGCCAGCAGTGATAGTCGGTGGGAGGGGGTAGGTCAGCCCCAGCATTTT. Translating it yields CASSDSRWEGVGQPQHF.